This is a list of T cell receptor beta chains from one sample in a study of molecular identifiers for immune sequencing clone quantification. MiXCR, run by TCRdb on the PCR reads, gives a single entry per CDR3 protein. The data show about 630,000 distinct CDR3 sequences, roughly 23% seen once. Sample: naive CD8+ T cells from blood, with Jurkat cell RNA spiked in. Source of these receptors: a human donor in good health. Some libraries in this study had Jurkat cell RNA spiked in. The CDR3 runs from the conserved cysteine through the conserved F or W. Only some rows state a clone size, as once, few, many or a class for expanded clones.

>TRBV4-3|.
CASSQDLRVNYGYTF
>TRBV4-1|.
CASSQAGSEYNEQFF
>TRBV7-6|few
CASSTNIGYEQYF
>TRBV11-3|few
CASSLGQGRDNEQFF
>TRBV3-1|.
CASSPFRTAGNTIYF
>TRBV4-3|.
CASSQDIIGIIYEQYF
>TRBV19|.
CATSWLGNSYEQYF
>TRBV12-3/TRBV12-4|many
CASSLDSPSTDTQYF
>TRBV20-1|many
CSASSGGLEAFF
>TRBV7-9|many
CASSQSYTEAFF
>TRBV4-2|many
CASSQVAGGGTGELFF
>TRBV5-1|few
CASSLFTDSSYEQYF
>TRBV25-1|.
CASLGHGGDEPLGNSPLHF
>TRBV27|.
CASSLSGVFQPQHF
>TRBV4-3|many
CASSQDRGRLNTEAFF
>TRBV7-9|many
CASSFPLDTLAGTYNEQFF
>TRBV7-6|many
CASSLYGGSDTQYF
>TRBV12-3/TRBV12-4|few
CASSFYGSTDTQYF
>TRBV15|.
CATSRAETGGSYEQYF
>TRBV6-4|.
CASSPTAVSSYEQYF
>TRBV29-1|.
CSVAWRGSNTEAFF
>TRBV6-1|few
CASSERRDPLPTQYF
>TRBV6-2/TRBV6-3|few
CASSYEDRDYEQYF
>TRBV9|.
CASSSPPGDQGNRYGYTF
>TRBV3-1|once
CASSYGTPGEQFF
>TRBV10-2|.
CATTVRDSGQETQYF
>TRBV7-2|.
CASSFGTRLYGYTF
>TRBV5-5|few
CASSWGAEGTEAFF
>TRBV5-5|.
CASSLTGPGMNTEAFF
>TRBV4-2|.
CASIQGTSGRYEQYF
>TRBV29-1|.
CSVVGRMITEALF
>TRBV27|few
CASNLSYRGPNTEAFF
>TRBV6-5|.
CASSFSGTGIEQFF